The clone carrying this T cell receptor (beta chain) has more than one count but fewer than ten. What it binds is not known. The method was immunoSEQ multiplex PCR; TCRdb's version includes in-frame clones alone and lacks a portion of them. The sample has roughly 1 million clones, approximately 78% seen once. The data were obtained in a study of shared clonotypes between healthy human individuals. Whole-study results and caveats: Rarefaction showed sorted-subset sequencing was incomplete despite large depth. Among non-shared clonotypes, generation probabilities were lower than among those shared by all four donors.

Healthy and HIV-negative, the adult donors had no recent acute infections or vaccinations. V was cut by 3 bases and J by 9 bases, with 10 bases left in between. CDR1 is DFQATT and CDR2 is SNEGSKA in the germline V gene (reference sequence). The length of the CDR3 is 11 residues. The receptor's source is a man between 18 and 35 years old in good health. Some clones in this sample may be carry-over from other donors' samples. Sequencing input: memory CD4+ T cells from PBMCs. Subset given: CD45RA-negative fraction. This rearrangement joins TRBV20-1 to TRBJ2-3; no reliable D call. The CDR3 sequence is CSASESRTQYF. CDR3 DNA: TGCAGTGCTAGCGAGAGCAGAACGCAGTATTTT.